The 13 T cell receptor beta chains below all came from one sample that was sequenced in a study of blood T cells in healthy people across ages. The second PCR ran about 7 to 12 cycles with a sample-barcoded 5' primer and J-beta primers. TCRdb passed the 5' RACE reads through MiXCR, listing each CDR3 protein once. The sample lists hundreds of thousands of distinct CDR3 sequences; around 38% were seen once. The sequenced sample consisted of blood. All receptors come from a man at least 80 years old in good health.

V gene TRBV18 combines with J gene TRBJ2-7; 10 bases fit TRBD2. Germline values: CDR1 KGHSH, CDR2 LQKENI. V lost 5 bases, J lost 5 bases, and 6 bases stayed unmatched. The CDR3 contains 14 residues. This chain's CDR3 is CASSTAGGPDEQYF. The CDR3 DNA reads TGTGCCAGCTCAACAGCGGGGGGGCCCGACGAGCAGTACTTC.

V is TRBV21-1 and J is TRBJ2-1; TRBD2 is taken as the D call from the table, unchecked against the DNA. TRBV21-1 is a documented pseudogene. CDR3 length equals 15 residues. CDR3 in amino acids: CASRAKEGIIRPQFF. In DNA form, the CDR3 reads TGTGCCAGCAGGGCAAAGGAGGGAATTATTCGTCCACAGTTCTTC.

This clonotype appeared a few times. This chain uses TRBV28 with TRBJ2-1; 15 bases map to TRBD2. The germline V gene has CDR1 MDHEN and CDR2 SYDVKM. This CDR3 contains 16 residues. The junction had 2 bases not matched to a gene; V was cut back by 1 base and J by 7 bases. In DNA, the CDR3 is TGTGCCAGCAGTTTATCCGGACTAGCGGGAGGGAATGAGCAGTTCTTC. Its translation: CASSLSGLAGGNEQFF.

The V gene is TRBV9, the J gene TRBJ1-6; unclear D gene. The CDR3 loop spans 15 amino acids. Deletions cut 0 bases from V and 9 bases from J, with 13 bases between. In germline, CDR1 is SGDLS, CDR2 YYNGEE. CDR3 sequence: CASSVEDRLGSPLHF. The CDR3 nucleotides read TGTGCCAGCAGCGTAGAGGACCGGTTAGGTTCACCCCTCCACTTT.

This clonotype was seen more than once but under ten times. The V call is TRBV20-1, the J call TRBJ2-3; D may be TRBD1 (5 bases). This CDR3 contains 16 residues. The germline V gene encodes CDR1 DFQATT and CDR2 SNEGSKA (reference sequence). Trimming pared 6 bases from V and 0 bases from J, leaving 19 bases between. DNA of the CDR3: TGCAGTGCCCCTTTTTGGGGCTACCAAAGCACAGATACGCAGTATTTT. Translation: CSAPFWGYQSTDTQYF.

The J gene is TRBJ2-1, the V gene TRBV6-4; D unclear. This CDR3 contains 14 residues. V lost 3 bases and J lost 5, with 11 bases in between. CDR1 is MRHNA, CDR2 SNTAGT, per germline. CDR3 sequence reads: CASSEELKHNEQFF. For the CDR3, the DNA is TGTGCCAGCAGTGAGGAGCTAAAACACAATGAGCAGTTCTTC.

The chain uses TRBV12-3 or TRBV12-4 and TRBJ2-5, with D possibly called TRBD1 or TRBD2 (5 bases each). The last part of the DNA fits TRBJ2-7 better; the J call may be wrong. The CDR3 covers 12 residues. CDR3 DNA sequence: TGTGCCAGCAGGACAGCGGACTACGAGCAGTACTTC. It is translated as CASRTADYEQYF.

This clonotype was observed a few times. The rearrangement uses TRBV4-1 and TRBJ2-1; 11 nucleotides line up with TRBD2. Germline V CDR1 and CDR2: MGHRA, YSYEKL. Unmatched junction bases numbered 11, after V lost 2 bases and J lost 8 bases. The CDR3 totals 17 residues. CDR3 region: CASSQPSGGYRGDEQFF. The CDR3 DNA reads TGCGCCAGCAGCCAACCTAGCGGGGGGTACCGTGGGGATGAGCAGTTCTTC.

In this sample, this clonotype turned up a few times. The CDR3 bases are TGTGCCAGCAGTGAACTGTTTAACTATGGCTACACCTTC. Translating gives CASSELFNYGYTF. The chain is built from TRBV6-1 and TRBJ1-2; D not resolved. The V gene lost 2 bases and the J gene lost 1 base, with 5 bases spanning the gap. The CDR3 has 13 residues. CDR1 is MNHNS and CDR2 is SASEGT in the germline V gene.

The CDR3 nucleotides are TGTGCCAGCAGCCTACTCGCGTTTCCAAATGAGCAGTTCTTC. Its protein product is CASSLLAFPNEQFF. The chain uses TRBV6-2 or TRBV6-3 and TRBJ2-1; no reliable D call. The CDR3 has 14 residues. With 6 bases removed from V and 7 bases from J, the gap between germline ends came to 16 bases. Germline assignment: CDR1 MNHEY and CDR2 SVGEGT.

Concerning this clonotype: This may be a read error, as it is one base from a much larger clone. The V gene is TRBV7-8, the J gene TRBJ2-5; 8 nucleotides match TRBD2. The J call may be wrong; the DNA end is better matched by TRBJ2-7. Germline CDR1 is SGHVS and CDR2 is FQNEAQ. The CDR3 sequence is 15 residues long. CDR3 coding DNA: TGTGCCAGCAGCTCCTCGGTACTAGCGGCCTACGAGCAGTACTTC. This encodes CASSSSVLAAYEQYF.

This sequence joins TRBV2 and TRBJ2-7, with a weak D call TRBD1 (5 bases). From germline, CDR1 is SNHLY and CDR2 FYNNEI. Trimming removed 8 bases from V and 4 bases from J, with 15 bases in between. There are 13 residues in the CDR3. The CDR3 region has the DNA TGTGCCAGCCATCCCGACAGAATATACGAGCAGTACTTC. It codes for CASHPDRIYEQYF. The variable domain in full, with the rest retrieved from reference TRBV2 and TRBJ2-7, is EPEVTQTPSHQVTQMGQEVILRCVPISNHLYFYWYRQILGQKVEFLVSFYNNEISEKSEIFDDQFSVERPDGSNFTLKIRSTKLEDSAMYFCASHPDRIYEQYFGPGTRLTVT.

This clonotype was observed a single time. At one end the junction does not follow the germline gene, possibly because of a read error. The chain employs TRBV10-3 and TRBJ2-1, with 13 positions matching TRBD2. The germline CDR1 and CDR2 sequences are ENHRY and SYGVKD. This CDR3 contains 16 residues. The CDR3 sequence: CAISESGTSGTDEQFF. CDR3 DNA sequence: TGTGCCATCAGCGAGTCGGGGACTAGCGGGACGGATGAGCAGTTCTTC.